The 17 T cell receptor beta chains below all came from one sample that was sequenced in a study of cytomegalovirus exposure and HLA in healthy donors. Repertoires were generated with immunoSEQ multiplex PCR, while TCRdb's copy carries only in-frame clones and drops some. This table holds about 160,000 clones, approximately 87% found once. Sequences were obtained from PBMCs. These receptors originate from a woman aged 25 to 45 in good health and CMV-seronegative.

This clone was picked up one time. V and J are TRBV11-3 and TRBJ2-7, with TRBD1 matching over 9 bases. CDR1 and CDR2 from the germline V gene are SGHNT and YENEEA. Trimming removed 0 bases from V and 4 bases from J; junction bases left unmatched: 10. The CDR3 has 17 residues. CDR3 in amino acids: CASSLEAGGTGSYEQYF. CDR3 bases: TGTGCCAGCAGCTTAGAAGCTGGGGGGACAGGGTCTTACGAGCAGTACTTC.

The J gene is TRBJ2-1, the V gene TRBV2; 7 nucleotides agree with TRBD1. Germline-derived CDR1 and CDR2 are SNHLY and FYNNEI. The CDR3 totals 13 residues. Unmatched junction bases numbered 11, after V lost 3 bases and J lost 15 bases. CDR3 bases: TGTGCCAGCAGTGAGCCTTCTCTACAGGGGCTGTTCTTC. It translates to CASSEPSLQGLFF. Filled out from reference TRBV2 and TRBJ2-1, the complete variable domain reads EPEVTQTPSHQVTQMGQEVILRCVPISNHLYFYWYRQILGQKVEFLVSFYNNEISEKSEIFDDQFSVERPDGSNFTLKIRSTKLEDSAMYFCASSEPSLQGLFFGPGTRLTVL.

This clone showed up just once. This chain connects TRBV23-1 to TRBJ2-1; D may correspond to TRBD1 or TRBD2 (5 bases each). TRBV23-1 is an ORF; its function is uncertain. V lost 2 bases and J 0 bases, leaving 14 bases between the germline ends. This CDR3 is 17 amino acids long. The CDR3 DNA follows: TGCGCCAGCAGTCAACGATCCGGGACCCCCTCCTACAATGAGCAGTTCTTC. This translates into CASSQRSGTPSYNEQFF.

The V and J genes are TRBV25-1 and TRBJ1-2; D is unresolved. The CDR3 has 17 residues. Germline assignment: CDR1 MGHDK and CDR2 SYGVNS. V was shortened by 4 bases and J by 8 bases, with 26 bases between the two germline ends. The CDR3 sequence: CASSGIVGWGGSWGYTF. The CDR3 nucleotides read TGTGCCAGCAGTGGAATTGTAGGATGGGGAGGGTCTTGGGGCTACACCTTC.

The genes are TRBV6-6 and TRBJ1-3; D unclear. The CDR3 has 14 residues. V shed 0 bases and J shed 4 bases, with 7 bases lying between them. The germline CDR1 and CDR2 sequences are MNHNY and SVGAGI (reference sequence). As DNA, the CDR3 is TGTGCCAGCAGTTACTCCAACTCGGGAAACACCATATATTTT. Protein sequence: CASSYSNSGNTIYF.

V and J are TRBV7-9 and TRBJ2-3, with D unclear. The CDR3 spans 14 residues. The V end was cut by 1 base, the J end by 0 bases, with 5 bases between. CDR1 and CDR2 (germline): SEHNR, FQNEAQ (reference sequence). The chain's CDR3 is CASSLVASTDTQYF. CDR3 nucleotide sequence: TGTGCCAGCAGCTTAGTAGCTAGCACAGATACGCAGTATTTT.

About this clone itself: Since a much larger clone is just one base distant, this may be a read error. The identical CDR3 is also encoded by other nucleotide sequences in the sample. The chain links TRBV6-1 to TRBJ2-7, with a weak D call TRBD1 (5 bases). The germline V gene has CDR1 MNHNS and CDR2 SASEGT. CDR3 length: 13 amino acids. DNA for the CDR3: TGCGCCAGCAGTGAACAGGAGACGCGGGAGCAGTACTTC. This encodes CASSEQETREQYF.

The CDR3 reads CAWSRDRVNTEAFF. DNA of the CDR3: TGTGCCTGGAGTAGAGACAGGGTAAACACTGAAGCTTTCTTT. This chain uses TRBV30 with TRBJ1-1; 7 bases agree with TRBD1. The CDR3 is 14 amino acids. The germline gives CDR1 GTSNPN, CDR2 SVGIG (reference sequence). V shed 2 bases and J 2 bases; nucleotides not matched to a gene: 5.

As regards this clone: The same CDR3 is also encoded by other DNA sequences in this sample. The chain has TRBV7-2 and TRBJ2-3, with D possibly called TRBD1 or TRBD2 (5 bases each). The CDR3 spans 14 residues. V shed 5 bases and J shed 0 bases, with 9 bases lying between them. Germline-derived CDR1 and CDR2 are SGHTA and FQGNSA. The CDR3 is CASSPGLSTDTQYF. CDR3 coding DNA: TGTGCCAGCAGCCCGGGGCTGAGCACAGATACGCAGTATTTT.

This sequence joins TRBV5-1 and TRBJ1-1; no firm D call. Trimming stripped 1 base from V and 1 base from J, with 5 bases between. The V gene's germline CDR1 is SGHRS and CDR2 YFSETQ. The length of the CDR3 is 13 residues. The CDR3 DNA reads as TGCGCCAGCAGCTTGAAGGAGAACACTGAAGCTTTCTTT. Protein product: CASSLKENTEAFF. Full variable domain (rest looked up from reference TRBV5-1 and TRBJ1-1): KAGVTQTPRYLIKTRGQQVTLSCSPISGHRSVSWYQQTPGQGLQFLFEYFSETQRNKGNFPGRFSGRQFSNSRSEMNVSTLELGDSALYLCASSLKENTEAFFGQGTRLTVV.

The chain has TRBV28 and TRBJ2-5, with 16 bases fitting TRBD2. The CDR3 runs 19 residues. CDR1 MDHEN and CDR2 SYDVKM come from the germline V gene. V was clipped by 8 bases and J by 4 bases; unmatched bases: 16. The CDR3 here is CASAETAPGLAGGRETQYF. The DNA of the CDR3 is TGTGCCAGCGCAGAGACAGCACCGGGACTAGCGGGAGGGAGAGAGACCCAGTACTTC.

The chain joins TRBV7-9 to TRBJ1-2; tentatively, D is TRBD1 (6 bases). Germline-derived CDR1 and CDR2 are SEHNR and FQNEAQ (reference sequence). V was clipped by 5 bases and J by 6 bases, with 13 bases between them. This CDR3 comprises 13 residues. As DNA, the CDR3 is TGTGCCAGCAGCCTAGGGGGGACGGATGGCTACACCTTC. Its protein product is CASSLGGTDGYTF.

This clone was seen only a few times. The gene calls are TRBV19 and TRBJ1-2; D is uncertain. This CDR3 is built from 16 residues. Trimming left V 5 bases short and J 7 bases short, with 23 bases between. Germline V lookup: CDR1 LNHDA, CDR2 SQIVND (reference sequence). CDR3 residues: CASSVRGRREVAGYTF. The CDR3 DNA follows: TGTGCCAGTAGTGTCAGAGGCAGGAGGGAAGTTGCTGGCTACACCTTC. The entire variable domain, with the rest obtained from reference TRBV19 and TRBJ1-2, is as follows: DGGITQSPKYLFRKEGQNVTLSCEQNLNHDAMYWYRQDPGQGLRLIYYSQIVNDFQKGDIAEGYSVSREKKESFPLTVTSAQKNPTAFYLCASSVRGRREVAGYTFGSGTRLTVV.

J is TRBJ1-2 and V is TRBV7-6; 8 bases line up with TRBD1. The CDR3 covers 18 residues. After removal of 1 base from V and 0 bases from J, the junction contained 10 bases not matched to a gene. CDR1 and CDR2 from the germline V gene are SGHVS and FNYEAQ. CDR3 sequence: CASSLEGGDRRTNYGYTF. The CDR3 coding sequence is TGTGCCAGCAGCTTAGAGGGGGGGGACAGGCGCACTAACTATGGCTACACCTTC. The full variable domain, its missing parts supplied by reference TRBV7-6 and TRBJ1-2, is GAGVSQSPRYKVTKRGQDVALRCDPISGHVSLYWYRQALGQGPEFLTYFNYEAQQDKSGLPNDRFSAERPEGSISTLTIQRTEQRDSAMYRCASSLEGGDRRTNYGYTFGSGTRLTVV.

Here the CDR3 reads CASSLESDYNEQFF. The CDR3 DNA reads as TGTGCCAGCAGCTTAGAGTCAGACTACAATGAGCAGTTCTTC. The V and J genes are TRBV11-1 and TRBJ2-1; D not certain. This CDR3 is built from 14 residues. The germline V gene has CDR1 SGHAT and CDR2 FQDESV (reference sequence). With 1 base removed from V and 3 bases from J, the gap between germline ends came to 7 bases.

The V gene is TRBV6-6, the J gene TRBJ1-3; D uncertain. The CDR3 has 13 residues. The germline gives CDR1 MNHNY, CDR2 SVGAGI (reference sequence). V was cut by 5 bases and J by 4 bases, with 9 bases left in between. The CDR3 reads CASSRQPGNTIYF. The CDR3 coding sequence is TGTGCCAGCAGTCGCCAACCCGGAAACACCATATATTTT.

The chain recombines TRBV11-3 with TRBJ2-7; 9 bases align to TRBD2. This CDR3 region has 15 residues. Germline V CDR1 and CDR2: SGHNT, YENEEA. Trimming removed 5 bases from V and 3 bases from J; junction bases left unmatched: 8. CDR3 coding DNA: TGTGCCAGCAGCCGGGGCGGGAGGGAGAACTACGAGCAGTACTTC. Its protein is CASSRGGRENYEQYF.